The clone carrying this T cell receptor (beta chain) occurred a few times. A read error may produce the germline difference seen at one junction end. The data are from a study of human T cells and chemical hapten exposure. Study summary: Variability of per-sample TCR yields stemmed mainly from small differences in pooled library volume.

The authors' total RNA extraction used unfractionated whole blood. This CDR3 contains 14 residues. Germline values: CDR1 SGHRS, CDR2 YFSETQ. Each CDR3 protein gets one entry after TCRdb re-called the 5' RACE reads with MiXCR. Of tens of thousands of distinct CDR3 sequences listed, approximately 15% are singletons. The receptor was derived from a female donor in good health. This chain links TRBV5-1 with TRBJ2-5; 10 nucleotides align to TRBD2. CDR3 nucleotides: TGCGCCAGCAGCCCTTGGGGTACGAGCGGGAGGGCCGGCTTC. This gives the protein CASSPWGTSGRAGF.